The 15 T cell receptor beta chains below were found in one sample sequenced in a study of T-cell memory formation after mild COVID-19 (dated by TCRdb to the early 2020s). Preparation of the library involved 5' RACE. For sequencing, an Illumina NovaSeq 6000 was employed. TCRdb passed the public sequencing reads through fastp at Q25 and MiXCR, retaining productive beta sequences. Identical CDR3 proteins give one entry, which carries the most common genes and DNA. Present in this sample are about 430,000 distinct CDR3 sequences, approximately 25% of which were seen just once. The top ten constitute roughly 9.7% of the sample. What was sequenced was PBMCs or a T cell subset sorted from them (not recorded which). The receptor source for this set is an adult woman who had mild COVID-19 (a few samples of this study predate the infection). The sample titles of this study are shuffled in the database, so cell type and time point are left out; the donor was told from shared clones.

This clonotype was counted between two and nine times. This chain joins TRBV12-3 or TRBV12-4 and TRBJ2-7; D may be TRBD1 (5 bases). The CDR3 spans 12 residues. The V end lost 8 bases, the J end lost 6 bases, and 14 bases lay between the germline ends. The CDR3 sequence: CASFAGSGEQYF. In DNA form, the CDR3 reads TGTGCCAGCTTTGCAGGGTCTGGCGAGCAGTACTTC.

The chain couples TRBV19 to TRBJ1-1; 7 nucleotides line up with TRBD1. This CDR3 region has 13 residues. Trimming cost V 3 bases and J 8 bases; bases outside gene matches: 6. Germline assignment: CDR1 LNHDA and CDR2 SQIVND (reference sequence). Here the CDR3 DNA reads TGTGCCAGTAGTATCCAGGGGACAGCCGAAGCTTTCTTT. It is translated as CASSIQGTAEAFF. The entire variable domain, with the rest obtained from reference TRBV19 and TRBJ1-1, is as follows: DGGITQSPKYLFRKEGQNVTLSCEQNLNHDAMYWYRQDPGQGLRLIYYSQIVNDFQKGDIAEGYSVSREKKESFPLTVTSAQKNPTAFYLCASSIQGTAEAFFGQGTRLTVV.

This chain joins TRBV15 and TRBJ1-5; D is ambiguous. Germline lookup yields CDR1 LNHNV and CDR2 YYDKDF (reference sequence). There are 16 residues in the CDR3. V was clipped by 3 bases and J by 2 bases, with 14 bases between them. The CDR3 nucleotides read TGTGCCACCAGCAGCCGAGGGAGGGTGCGCAATCAGCCCCAGCATTTT. This encodes CATSSRGRVRNQPQHF.

This clonotype was seen more than once but under ten times. The junction departs from germline at one end; a sequencing error may be responsible. This rearrangement joins TRBV12-3 or TRBV12-4 to TRBJ1-3, with D possibly matching TRBD1 (5 bases). The length of the CDR3 is 12 residues. The CDR3 spells CASSLPGSNGGF. The CDR3 DNA is TGTGCCAGCAGTTTGCCAGGGTCCAATGGGGGTTTT.

The chain employs TRBV7-9 and TRBJ2-5, with 8 bases that match TRBD2. Germline assignment: CDR1 SEHNR and CDR2 FQNEAQ (reference sequence). The V segment lost 1 base and the J segment 3 bases; nucleotides outside the gene matches: 4. This CDR3 comprises 15 residues. CDR3 region: CASSLVLAEEETQYF. CDR3 DNA sequence: TGTGCCAGCAGCTTAGTACTAGCGGAGGAAGAGACCCAGTACTTC.

The J gene is TRBJ2-1, the V gene TRBV7-9; perhaps TRBD2 as D (5 bases). This CDR3 comprises 14 residues. Trimming pared 3 bases from V and 10 bases from J, leaving 16 bases between. The germline V gene encodes CDR1 SEHNR and CDR2 FQNEAQ (reference sequence). The CDR3 here is CASSFGNGNEEQFF. The CDR3 DNA sequence: TGTGCCAGCAGCTTCGGTAACGGGAACGAAGAGCAGTTCTTC. The full variable domain, completed using reference TRBV7-9 and TRBJ2-1, is DTGVSQNPRHKITKRGQNVTFRCDPISEHNRLYWYRQTLGQGPEFLTYFQNEAQLEKSRLLSDRFSAERPKGSFSTLEIQRTEQGDSAMYLCASSFGNGNEEQFFGPGTRLTVL.

Only a few counts were recorded for this clonotype. The rearrangement joins TRBV5-1 to TRBJ1-1; no clear D. This CDR3 contains 13 residues. The germline V and J ends were trimmed by 4 bases and 5 bases, with 12 bases remaining between them. In germline, CDR1 is SGHRS, CDR2 YFSETQ. In DNA, the CDR3 is TGCGCCAGCAGCATCCAATTAGAAACTGAAGCTTTCTTT. It translates to CASSIQLETEAFF.

This clonotype was observed a few times. J is TRBJ1-1 and V is TRBV5-1; D uncertain. The germline CDR1 and CDR2 sequences are SGHRS and YFSETQ. This CDR3 contains 14 residues. Trimming removed 4 bases at V and 1 base at J, with 11 bases between. CDR3 DNA sequence: TGCGCCAGCAGCCATGAAATCACGAACACTGAAGCTTTCTTT. This codes for CASSHEITNTEAFF.

Only a few counts were recorded for this clonotype. Its ends do not fully match the called genes, so a read error is possible. This rearrangement joins TRBV5-4 to TRBJ2-7, with D perhaps TRBD1 or TRBD2 (5 bases each). The CDR3 is 12 amino acids. CDR1 is SGHNT, CDR2 YYREEE, per germline (reference sequence). CDR3 sequence: CASSLDVGTGQF. The DNA of the CDR3 is TGTGCCAGCAGCTTGGATGTCGGGACGGGTCAATTC.

V gene TRBV20-1 combines with J gene TRBJ2-2; D is uncertain. Trimming took off 1 base at V and 6 bases at J, with 9 bases between the two ends. The CDR3 sequence is 13 residues long. In germline, CDR1 is DFQATT, CDR2 SNEGSKA (reference sequence). The CDR3 DNA sequence: TGCAGTGCTAGAGGGATAGGGTCCGGGGAGCTGTTTTTT. It codes for CSARGIGSGELFF.

V and J are TRBV4-3 and TRBJ1-1; perhaps TRBD1 as D (5 bases). The germline V and J ends were trimmed by 1 base and 6 bases, with 9 bases remaining between them. The length of the CDR3 is 13 residues. Looked up from germline, CDR1 is LGHNA and CDR2 is YSLEER. CDR3: CASSQVQGAEAFF. The DNA of the CDR3 is TGCGCCAGCAGCCAAGTGCAAGGGGCTGAAGCTTTCTTT.

The genes are TRBV12-3 or TRBV12-4 and TRBJ1-2, with 8 positions matching TRBD1. V trimming: 6 bases; J trimming: 3 bases; junction bases outside the gene matches: 6. The CDR3 is made up of 14 amino acids. This CDR3 is CASRAGGAHYGYTF. The DNA of the CDR3 is TGTGCCAGCAGGGCAGGGGGCGCTCACTATGGCTACACCTTC.

This clonotype was counted at least ten times. The V gene is TRBV5-1, the J gene TRBJ2-2; D is undetermined. Germline V gene lookup returns CDR1 SGHRS and CDR2 YFSETQ. Deletions cut 1 base from V and 4 bases from J, with 2 bases between. The CDR3 has 12 amino acids. CDR3 protein: CASSLLTGELFF. DNA of the CDR3: TGCGCCAGCAGCTTGCTCACCGGGGAGCTGTTTTTT.

This clonotype was seen a few times. The chain recombines TRBV10-3 with TRBJ2-1; TRBD2 matches 12 bases. Germline V lookup: CDR1 ENHRY, CDR2 SYGVKD. V shed 6 bases and J 3 bases; nucleotides not matched to a gene: 6. The CDR3 totals 16 residues. This CDR3 is CAISSTSGGFYNEQFF. In DNA form, the CDR3 reads TGTGCCATCAGCAGTACTAGCGGGGGGTTCTACAATGAGCAGTTCTTC.

The chain employs TRBV12-3 or TRBV12-4 and TRBJ2-6; D gene uncertain. V was cut by 3 bases and J by 4 bases, with 16 bases left in between. The CDR3 consists of 17 residues. CDR3 in DNA: TGTGCCAGCAGTTTGACCGCCGTCCTCGCAGGGGCCAACGTCCTGACTTTC. This translates into CASSLTAVLAGANVLTF.